The T cell receptor (beta chain) described here comes from a study of blood T cell repertoires in COVID-19. Clones were sequenced by immunoSEQ multiplex PCR, and TCRdb holds only the in-frame ones, with some missing. The table records about 33,000 clones, around 83% of them present only once. Germline V gene sequence: CDR1 SNHLY, CDR2 FYNNEI. The CDR3 spans 15 residues. The ends lost 8 bases at V and 5 bases at J; junction bases unmatched: 10. This sequence originates from a human donor in a cohort sampled during active COVID-19. This chain links TRBV2 with TRBJ2-1, with 9 nucleotides matching TRBD1. Sequenced input: peripheral blood. CDR3 residues: CASGPGQGGHNEQFF. The CDR3 region has the DNA TGTGCCAGCGGCCCGGGACAGGGTGGGCACAATGAGCAGTTCTTC.